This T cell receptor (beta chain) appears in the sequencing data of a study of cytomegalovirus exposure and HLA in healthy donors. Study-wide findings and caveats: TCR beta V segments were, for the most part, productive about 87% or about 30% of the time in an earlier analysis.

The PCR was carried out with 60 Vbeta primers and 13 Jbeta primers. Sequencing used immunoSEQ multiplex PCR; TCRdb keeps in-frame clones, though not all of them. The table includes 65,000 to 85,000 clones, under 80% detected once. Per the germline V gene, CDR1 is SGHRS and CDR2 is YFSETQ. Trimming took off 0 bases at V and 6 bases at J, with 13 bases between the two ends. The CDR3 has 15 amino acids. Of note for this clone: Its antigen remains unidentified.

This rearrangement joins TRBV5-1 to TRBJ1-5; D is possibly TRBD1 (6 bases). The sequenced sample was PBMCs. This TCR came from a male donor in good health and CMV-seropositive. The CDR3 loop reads CASSLAGVASQPQHF. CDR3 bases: TGCGCCAGCAGCTTGGCAGGGGTTGCAAGTCAGCCCCAGCATTTT.